This TCR beta chain originates from a study of blood T cell repertoires in COVID-19 (dated by TCRdb to 2018 to 2021). Context from the whole study: Samples covering the acute and convalescent phases of COVID-19 were provided by collaborators in the United States, Italy and Spain. The material from the prospective study consisted of cDNA or gDNA derived from T cells, B-cell-depleted T cells, or PBMCs. The dataset comprised deeply sampled blood TCRbeta repertoires from subjects exposed to, actively infected with, or recovered from COVID-19. The repertoires were released in a freely available public database intended as a resource for research on the immune response to SARS-CoV-2. Samples were obtained from the ongoing ImmuneRACE study (first 160 participants) and from approximately 1,200 subjects provided by 6 global collaborators. The sample metadata nearly always contained a de-identified subject ID, COVID-19 status, age in years and sex. Where available, HLA class I and class II types were taken from metadata supplied by the sample provider and were not determined by assay-based typing. Broader findings and caveats from the paper: The amount of clinical and demographic metadata varied by source and participant and was provided uncurated.

The immunoSEQ Assay, a bias-controlled multiplex PCR, was used to amplify TCRbeta CDR3 regions from genomic DNA. The paper's data handling went like this. The number of nucleated cells in each sample was estimated by amplification of reference gene primers within the assay. To quantify the absolute abundance of each unique TCRbeta CDR3 rearrangement, sequence reads were collapsed and filtered. Productive Simpson clonality was computed per sample as the square root of Simpson's diversity index over productive rearrangements. Here the immuneACCESS table is served through TCRdb, limited to in-frame sequences with V and J called. Missing clones are a known gap in these copies; in checked studies unresolved V genes cover under half, and the rest lacks a known reason. V and J calls and clone size come straight from that table; D and trimming were deduced from the DNA. In this sample the table shows 200,000 or so clones, roughly 80% of which occur a single time. Approximately 5% of the sample comes from the top ten.

A remark on this clone: What this receptor recognizes is not known. Base qualities are not provided; no much larger clone lies one nucleotide away.

The collaborating institutions used their own protocols to collect whole blood in K2EDTA tubes. For TCRbeta analysis, collaborator samples were shipped as frozen whole blood, as isolated PBMCs, or as DNA extracted from either sample type. From the cysteine through the phenylalanine, the CDR3 covers 13 amino acids. Just CDR3 DNA is preserved here, 39 bases in frame from base 1. CDR1 and CDR2 were assigned from the germline V gene (reference sequence) as SGHNT and YYREEE. The germline V and J ends show losses of 4 bases and 5 bases respectively, and no gene match explains 4 bases of the junction. The clonotype comes from a human donor in a cohort sampled during active COVID-19. Recombination connected TRBV5-4 to TRBJ2-7; 9 central bases correspond to TRBD2. The material sequenced was peripheral blood. The CDR3 protein: CASSRTSAHEQYF. The DNA is TGTGCCAGCAGCAGGACTAGCGCTCACGAGCAGTACTTC.